The 10 T cell receptor beta chains below were found in one sample sequenced in a study of shared clonotypes between healthy human individuals. TCRdb keeps only in-frame clones here, not all; method: immunoSEQ multiplex PCR. The table has about 600,000 clones, approximately 97% seen once; the top ten hold 0.057%. The sequencing input was naive CD4+ T cells sorted from blood. Subset here: CD45RA+ positively selected. The receptors shown here come from a woman aged 25 to 39 in good health.

The rearrangement links TRBV11-1 to TRBJ2-7; possibly TRBD2 for D (5 bases). Trimming removed 1 base from V and 6 bases from J, with 19 bases in between. CDR3 length: 16 amino acids. Germline-derived CDR1 and CDR2 are SGHAT and FQDESV (reference sequence). CDR3: CASSLVGLAHSTEQYF. The CDR3 region has the DNA TGTGCCAGCAGCTTAGTTGGCCTAGCTCATTCCACCGAGCAGTACTTC.

The rearrangement joins TRBV11-2 to TRBJ2-5; D not certain. Trimming took off 4 bases at V and 5 bases at J, with 11 bases between the two ends. CDR1 and CDR2 (germline): SGHAT, FQNNGV. The CDR3 totals 13 residues. The CDR3 DNA sequence: TGTGCCAGCAGCTCACAAGGCCCCGAGACCCAGTACTTC. This encodes CASSSQGPETQYF. The full variable domain, in which reference TRBV11-2 and TRBJ2-5 provide the parts outside the CDR3, is EAGVAQSPRYKIIEKRQSVAFWCNPISGHATLYWYQQILGQGPKLLIQFQNNGVVDDSQLPKDRFSAERLKGVDSTLKIQPAKLEDSAVYLCASSSQGPETQYFGPGTRLLVL.

The V call is TRBV5-1, the J call TRBJ1-6, with a weak D call TRBD1 (6 bases). Trimming cost V 0 bases and J 5 bases, with 6 bases left between them. There are 14 residues in the CDR3. Germline CDR1 and CDR2: SGHRS and YFSETQ. The CDR3, as DNA: TGCGCCAGCAGCTTGGGACAGGATAATTCACCCCTCCACTTT. Protein product: CASSLGQDNSPLHF.

This sequence joins TRBV19 and TRBJ1-5, with 9 bases matching TRBD1. V was pared by 6 bases and J by 11 bases, with 14 bases of the junction left unmatched. There are 15 residues in the CDR3. Germline V gene sequence: CDR1 LNHDA, CDR2 SQIVND (reference sequence). In DNA, the CDR3 is TGTGCCAGTAGAACAGGGGGCGGGTCCCAATTAGCCCAGCATTTT. It codes for CASRTGGGSQLAQHF. The whole variable domain, filled in from reference TRBV19 and TRBJ1-5, reads DGGITQSPKYLFRKEGQNVTLSCEQNLNHDAMYWYRQDPGQGLRLIYYSQIVNDFQKGDIAEGYSVSREKKESFPLTVTSAQKNPTAFYLCASRTGGGSQLAQHFGDGTRLSIL.

The V and J genes are TRBV11-2 and TRBJ1-1; 8 bases align to TRBD1. This CDR3 is built from 16 residues. The J segment lost 0 bases and the V segment lost 5 bases, leaving 8 bases of the junction unmatched. Germline V gene sequence: CDR1 SGHAT, CDR2 FQNNGV. The CDR3 bases are TGTGCCAGCAGCCCCTGGACAGGGAAGATGAACACTGAAGCTTTCTTT. Translating it yields CASSPWTGKMNTEAFF.

The rearrangement uses TRBV21-1 and TRBJ1-5. TRBV21-1 is noted as a pseudogene. This CDR3 has 17 residues. The chain's CDR3 is CASSKVGPSRGNQPQHF. Written as DNA, the CDR3 is TGTGCCAGCAGCAAGGTAGGGCCCTCCCGGGGCAATCAGCCCCAGCATTTT.

The rearrangement links TRBV7-8 to TRBJ1-3; no reliable D call. Germline V gives CDR1 SGHVS, CDR2 FQNEAQ. The CDR3 loop spans 20 amino acids. Trimming removed 5 bases at V and 2 bases at J, with 28 bases between. The CDR3 DNA sequence: TGTGCCAGCAGCCCTCGCCCCTTGGAGGGCTCCTTTCGACCTGGAAACACCATATATTTT. It encodes CASSPRPLEGSFRPGNTIYF.

The chain carries TRBV2 and TRBJ2-1; D is possibly TRBD1 (6 bases). Germline V lookup: CDR1 SNHLY, CDR2 FYNNEI. Trimming cost V 4 bases and J 6 bases, with 13 bases left between them. This CDR3 comprises 14 residues. The CDR3 here is CASSVQGRFNEQFF. CDR3 in DNA: TGTGCCAGCAGTGTTCAGGGGCGCTTCAATGAGCAGTTCTTC.

The V call is TRBV28, the J call TRBJ2-7; 8 nucleotides line up with TRBD1. This CDR3 comprises 14 residues. Germline V gives CDR1 MDHEN, CDR2 SYDVKM. V gave up 5 bases and J gave up 5 bases; unmatched junction bases: 8. The DNA for the CDR3 is TGTGCCAGCAGTGGTGGACAGGGAATTAACGAGCAGTACTTC. Protein product: CASSGGQGINEQYF.

This clone occurred once. The chain is built from TRBV2 and TRBJ2-1; D is unclear. Per germline, CDR1 SNHLY and CDR2 FYNNEI. The CDR3 extends over 12 amino acids. Trimming left V 3 bases short and J 7 bases short, with 7 bases between. DNA for the CDR3: TGTGCCAGCAGTGAGCTAGAAAATGAGCAGTTCTTC. Encoded protein: CASSELENEQFF. The variable domain in full, completed from reference TRBV2 and TRBJ2-1, reads EPEVTQTPSHQVTQMGQEVILRCVPISNHLYFYWYRQILGQKVEFLVSFYNNEISEKSEIFDDQFSVERPDGSNFTLKIRSTKLEDSAMYFCASSELENEQFFGPGTRLTVL.